Detailed here is one T cell receptor (beta chain). Per germline, CDR1 MNHEY and CDR2 SVGAGI. CDR3 size: 16 residues. J was trimmed by 8 bases and V by 1 base; bases with no gene match: 7. The data belong to a study of T cell responses to AZD1222 COVID-19 vaccine. Profiled with immunoSEQ multiplex PCR; TCRdb holds only in-frame clones, not every one. The table lists about 110,000 clones, around nine tenths of them singletons. This TCR was recovered from an adult who received the AZD1222 COVID-19 vaccine. Sequenced material: peripheral blood, taken 28 days after the second AZD1222 dose. V is TRBV6-5 and J is TRBJ1-6; 8 nucleotides match TRBD1. The CDR3 region is CASSYLSGQGDSPLHF. CDR3 sequence (DNA): TGTGCCAGCAGTTACTTGTCCGGACAGGGAGATTCACCCCTCCACTTT.